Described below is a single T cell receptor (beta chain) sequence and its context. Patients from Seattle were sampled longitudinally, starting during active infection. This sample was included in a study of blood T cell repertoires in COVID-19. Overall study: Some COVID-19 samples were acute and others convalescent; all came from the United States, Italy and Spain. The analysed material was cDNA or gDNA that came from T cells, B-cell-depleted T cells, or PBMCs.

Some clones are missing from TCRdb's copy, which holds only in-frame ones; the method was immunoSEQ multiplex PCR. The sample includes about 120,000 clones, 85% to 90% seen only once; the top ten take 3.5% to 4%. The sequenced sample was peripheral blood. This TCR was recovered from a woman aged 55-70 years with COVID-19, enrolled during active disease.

The CDR3 reads CASSLGLATGELFF. CDR3 nucleotides: TGTGCCAGCAGCTTAGGACTAGCCACCGGGGAGCTGTTTTTT. The chain is built from TRBV7-2 and TRBJ2-2; 7 nucleotides match TRBD2. This CDR3 has 14 amino acids. The V and J ends lost 1 base and 4 bases, in that order; junction bases with no gene match: 0. Germline CDR1 SGHTA, CDR2 FQGNSA. Variable domain in full (rest from reference TRBV7-2 and TRBJ2-2): GAGVSQSPSNKVTEKGKDVELRCDPISGHTALYWYRQSLGQGLEFLIYFQGNSAPDKSGLPSDRFSAERTGGSVSTLTIQRTQQEDSAVYLCASSLGLATGELFFGEGSRLTVL.